This T cell receptor beta chain is drawn from a study of OX40 agonist ivuxolimab in advanced cancers. For context, the study as a whole: The costimulatory receptor OX40 (CD134) was targeted by ivuxolimab, a fully human IgG2 agonistic monoclonal antibody. Prior anti-PD-1, anti-PD-L1 or anti-CTLA-4 therapy was permitted, and checkpoint inhibitors had been received by approximately 39% of dose-escalation patients. The paper covers the monotherapy dose-escalation part of the phase I ivuxolimab trial, which included N ≈ 50 patients. Among the approximately 54 dose-escalation patients, around 19 had hepatocellular carcinoma, 15 or so melanoma, 9 renal cell carcinoma and 9 head and neck cancer. Three dose-escalation patients achieved partial responses, one with hepatocellular carcinoma and two with cutaneous melanoma. Peripheral TCRbeta sequencing was intended to test whether TCR sequence diversity was altered and clonal T-cell expansion was caused by ivuxolimab. In the dose-escalation cohort, more than 80% of patients were male, and the mean age was roughly 56 years with a range of roughly 20 to 85. Intravenous ivuxolimab was administered to patients every 2 weeks at six dose levels: 0.01, 0.1, 0.3, 1.5, 3 and 10 mg/kg. The research as a whole found: Low levels of normalized T-cell clonal expansion were also shown by some nonresponding patients. At doses from 0.1 to 3.0 mg/kg, clonal expansion was seen in both CD4+ and CD8+ blood T cells between baseline and week 6. On average, CD8+ T cells showed more expanded clones than CD4+ T cells after ivuxolimab. In partial responders in the 0.1-3.0 mg/kg groups, normalized peripheral clonal expansion was found to be among the lowest, especially among CD8+ T cells. The antigen specificity of the peripheral T cells that underwent clonal expansion was not determined.

As for this clone: Its specific antigen is unknown. Base qualities are not provided; no much larger clone lies one nucleotide away.

The trial excluded patients who had a history of autoimmune disease or were on systemic immunosuppression. Peripheral blood for TCR sequencing was collected from all dose cohorts at baseline, on cycle 4 day 1, and on cycle 7 day 1. The samples were taken from a phase I, first-in-human, multicenter, open-label dose-escalation trial of ivuxolimab. The trial enrolled adults with locally advanced or metastatic head and neck squamous cell, hepatocellular, melanoma or renal cell carcinoma. Before TCR sequencing, CD4+ and CD8+ T cells were separately sorted from peripheral blood. Genomic DNA was extracted from sorted cells for sequencing of the TCRbeta CDR3 region. The immunoSEQ Assay was used for sequencing of TCRbeta CDR3 regions. The table comes from immuneACCESS by way of TCRdb, which keeps in-frame sequences with V and J called. Part of the clones is missing from these tables; in studies checked, under half for an unresolved V gene and the rest for unknown reasons. This sample is represented by roughly 68,000 clones; over 75% of them were singletons. 13% to 15% of the sample goes to the ten largest clones.

The sequence was collected from an adult with an advanced solid tumor such as melanoma, head and neck, liver or kidney cancer. The sample in question was CD4+ or CD8+ T cells sorted from blood, obtained in a trial of the OX40 agonist ivuxolimab.

The bases are TGTGCCAGCAGTTCACTGGGGGACAGCCCCCGTGAGACCCAGTACTTC. Translation gives CASSSLGDSPRETQYF. In this chain, TRBV6-6 is recombined with TRBJ2-5, with 7 bases matching TRBD1. From a lookup of the germline V gene (reference sequence), CDR1 and CDR2 are MNHNY and SVGAGI. The CDR3 covers 16 residues, taking in both the cysteine and the phenylalanine. Only the CDR3 part of the read is kept: 48 bases, read in frame from the first base. V is cut back by 4 bases and J by 5 bases, with 13 bases in the junction unmatched.